Below, 5 T cell receptor beta chains from the same sample are listed, as sequenced in a study of shared clonotypes between healthy human individuals. Produced via immunoSEQ multiplex PCR; TCRdb's table is partial and in-frame only. Of roughly 2.5 million clones in the sample, about 92% were seen once. Sequenced sample: naive CD4+ T cells sorted from blood. Subset described: CD45RA+ positively selected. These receptors were obtained from a man between 18 and 35 years old in good health.

This clone showed up just once. J is TRBJ2-7 and V is TRBV6-5; D is perhaps TRBD2 (6 bases). The germline V gene has CDR1 MNHEY and CDR2 SVGAGI. V was clipped by 0 bases and J by 2 bases, with 11 bases between them. The CDR3 runs 15 residues. CDR3 coding DNA: TGTGCCAGCAGTTACTCGGAGGGGAAGACCTACGAGCAGTACTTC. The encoded protein is CASSYSEGKTYEQYF.

The V call is TRBV4-3, the J call TRBJ2-3; 11 nucleotides match TRBD2. The CDR3 runs to 18 residues. Unmatched junction bases numbered 10, after V lost 0 bases and J lost 5 bases. Germline CDR1 reads LGHNA; CDR2 reads YSLEER. The CDR3 sequence is CASSQDRLAGGPGDTQYF. The CDR3 nucleotides read TGCGCCAGCAGCCAAGATCGGTTAGCGGGAGGGCCTGGAGATACGCAGTATTTT.

The chain recombines TRBV10-3 with TRBJ2-1; D possibly uses TRBD1 or TRBD2 (5 bases each). The V gene's germline CDR1 is ENHRY and CDR2 SYGVKD. Trimming took 5 bases from V and 8 from J, leaving 10 bases between them. The CDR3 extends over 12 amino acids. CDR3 residues: CAISLLGDEQFF. The CDR3 coding sequence is TGTGCCATCAGTCTACTAGGGGATGAGCAGTTCTTC.

CDR3 nucleotides: TGTGCCAGCAGTGAATCGGGGCAGGGGTTTGGCAATCAGCCCCAGCATTTT. It yields the protein CASSESGQGFGNQPQHF. The rearrangement links TRBV2 to TRBJ1-5, with D perhaps TRBD1 (6 bases). The germline V gene encodes CDR1 SNHLY and CDR2 FYNNEI. The CDR3 is 17 amino acids. V dropped 2 bases and J dropped 2 bases, with 16 bases sitting between them.

V is TRBV18 and J is TRBJ2-7, with 10 positions matching TRBD1. Trimming cost V 6 bases and J 6 bases; bases outside gene matches: 11. CDR1 is KGHSH, CDR2 LQKENI, per germline. This CDR3 region has 15 residues. Here the CDR3 DNA reads TGTGCCAGCTCGTCGATAGGACAGGGGGGCTCCGAGCAGTACTTC. It translates to CASSSIGQGGSEQYF.